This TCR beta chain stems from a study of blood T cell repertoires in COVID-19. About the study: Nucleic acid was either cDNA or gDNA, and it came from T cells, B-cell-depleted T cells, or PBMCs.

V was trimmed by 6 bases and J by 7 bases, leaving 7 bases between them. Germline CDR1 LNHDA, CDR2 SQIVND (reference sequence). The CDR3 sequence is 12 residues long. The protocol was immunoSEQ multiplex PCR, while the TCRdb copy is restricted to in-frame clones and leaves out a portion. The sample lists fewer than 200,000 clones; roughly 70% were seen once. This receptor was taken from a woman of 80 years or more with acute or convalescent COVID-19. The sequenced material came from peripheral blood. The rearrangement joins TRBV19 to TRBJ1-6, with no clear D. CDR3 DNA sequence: TGTGCCAGTAGCGGTATCAATTCACCCCTCCACTTT. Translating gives CASSGINSPLHF.